Shown below are 5 T cell receptor beta chains from a single sample sequenced in a study of CXCR3-negative and CXCR3-positive naive CD8 T cells. UMI-labeled 5' RACE TRB cDNA libraries were prepared from the cells. One entry per CDR3 protein, without DNA, is what TCRdb gives after re-calling the 5' RACE reads. The sample includes tens of thousands of distinct CDR3 sequences. The sample consisted of naive CXCR3- CD8+ T cells from blood. Subset noted: CD45RO-CCR7+CD27+CD95- naive CD8+ T cells lacking CXCR3 (TNR3-). These TCRs come from a human donor in good health. Some clones in this sample may be carry-over from other donors' samples.

The rearrangement links TRBV28 to TRBJ2-2. The germline V gene encodes CDR1 MDHEN and CDR2 SYDVKM. The CDR3 extends over 11 amino acids. The CDR3 region is CASSLNGELFF.

The CDR3 sequence is CASSPNTDTQYF. This chain uses TRBV18 with TRBJ2-3. This CDR3 spans 12 amino acids. The germline gives CDR1 KGHSH, CDR2 LQKENI.

Frequency places this clonotype as medium-sized. The chain joins TRBV29-1 to TRBJ2-3. The CDR3 runs to 14 residues. In germline, CDR1 is SQVTM, CDR2 ANQGSEA. The CDR3 region is CSVDGADYTDTQYF.

The chain couples TRBV29-1 to TRBJ2-2. Germline V gene sequence: CDR1 SQVTM, CDR2 ANQGSEA. This CDR3 region has 15 residues. CDR3: CSVEHREGKAGELFF.

Here the CDR3 reads CASSQQPYEQYF. The J gene is TRBJ2-7, the V gene TRBV7-9. The CDR3 is 12 amino acids. Germline CDR1 reads SEHNR; CDR2 reads FQNEAQ (reference sequence).